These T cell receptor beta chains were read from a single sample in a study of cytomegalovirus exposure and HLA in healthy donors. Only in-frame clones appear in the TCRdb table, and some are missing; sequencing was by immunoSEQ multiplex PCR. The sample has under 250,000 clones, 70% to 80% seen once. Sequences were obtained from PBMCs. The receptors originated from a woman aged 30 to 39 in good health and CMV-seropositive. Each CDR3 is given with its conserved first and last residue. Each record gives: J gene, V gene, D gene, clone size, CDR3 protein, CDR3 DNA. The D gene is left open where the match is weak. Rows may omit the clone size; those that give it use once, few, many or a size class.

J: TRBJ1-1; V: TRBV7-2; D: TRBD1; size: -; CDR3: CASSRARDRGFGAFF; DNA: TGTGCCAGCAGCCGGGCCAGGGACAGGGGGTTCGGAGCTTTCTTT
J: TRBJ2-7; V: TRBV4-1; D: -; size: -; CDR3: CASSQERQAYSYEQYF; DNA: TGCGCCAGCAGCCAAGAGCGCCAGGCATACTCCTACGAGCAGTACTTC
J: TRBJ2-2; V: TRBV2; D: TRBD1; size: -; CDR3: CASSGRQGYTGELFF; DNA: TGTGCCAGCAGTGGTAGACAGGGGTACACCGGGGAGCTGTTTTTT
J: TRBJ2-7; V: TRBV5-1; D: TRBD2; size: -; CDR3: CASSLDLAGVYEQYF; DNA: TGCGCCAGCAGCTTGGATCTAGCGGGGGTATACGAGCAGTACTTC
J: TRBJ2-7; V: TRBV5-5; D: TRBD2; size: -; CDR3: CASSPAGGRGSYEQYF; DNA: TGTGCCAGCAGCCCGGCGGGGGGTAGAGGCTCCTACGAGCAGTACTTC
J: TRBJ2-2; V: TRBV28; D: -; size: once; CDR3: CASSPVKGPTGELFF; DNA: TGTGCCAGCAGTCCCGTTAAGGGGCCAACCGGGGAGCTGTTTTTT
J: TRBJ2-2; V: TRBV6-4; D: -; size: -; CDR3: CASSAIFTGELFF; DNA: TGTGCCAGCAGCGCGATTTTCACCGGGGAGCTGTTTTTT
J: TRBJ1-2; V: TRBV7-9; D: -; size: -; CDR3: CASSLAAGLNYGYTF; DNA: TGTGCCAGCAGCCTCGCTGCGGGGCTGAACTATGGCTACACCTTC
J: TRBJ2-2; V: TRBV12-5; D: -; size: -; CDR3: CASGLRGNTGELFF; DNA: TGTGCTAGTGGTTTGCGCGGCAACACCGGGGAGCTGTTTTTT
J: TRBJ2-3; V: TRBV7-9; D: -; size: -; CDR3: CASSLADLRTDTQYF; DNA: TGTGCCAGCAGCTTAGCGGACTTGAGAACAGATACGCAGTATTTT
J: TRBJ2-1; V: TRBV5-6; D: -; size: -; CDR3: CASSYLTGYEQFF; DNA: TGTGCCAGCAGCTACTTGACGGGTTATGAGCAGTTCTTC
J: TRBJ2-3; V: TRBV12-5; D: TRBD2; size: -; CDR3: CASGLRLAGVTDTQYF; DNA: TGTGCTAGTGGTCTACGACTAGCGGGGGTCACAGATACGCAGTATTTT
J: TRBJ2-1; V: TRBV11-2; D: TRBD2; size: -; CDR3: CASSPSGGAIEQFF; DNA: TGTGCCAGCAGCCCTAGCGGGGGGGCTATTGAGCAGTTCTTC
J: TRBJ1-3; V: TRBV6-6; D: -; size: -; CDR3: CASSYSGGNTIYF; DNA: TGTGCCAGCAGTTACTCGGGCGGAAACACCATATATTTT
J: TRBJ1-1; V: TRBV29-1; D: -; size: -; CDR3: CSASFDTEAFF; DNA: TGCAGCGCCTCTTTCGACACTGAAGCTTTCTTT
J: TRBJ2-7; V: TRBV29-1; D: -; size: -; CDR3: CSVGEVSYEQYF; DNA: TGCAGCGTTGGTGAGGTCTCCTACGAGCAGTACTTC
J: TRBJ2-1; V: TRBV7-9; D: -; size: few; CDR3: CASKAQSGVYEQFF; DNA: TGTGCCAGCAAAGCTCAGTCAGGGGTGTATGAGCAGTTCTTC
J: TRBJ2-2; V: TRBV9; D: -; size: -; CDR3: CASRGGLANTGELFF; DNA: TGTGCCAGCAGGGGGGGGCTCGCGAACACCGGGGAGCTGTTTTTT
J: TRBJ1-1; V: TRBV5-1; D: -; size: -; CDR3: CASRMTVWDEAFF; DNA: TGCGCCAGCAGGATGACAGTGTGGGATGAAGCTTTCTTT
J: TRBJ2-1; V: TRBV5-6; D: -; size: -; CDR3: CASSQDRLQFF; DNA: TGTGCCAGCAGCCAGGACAGACTGCAGTTCTTC
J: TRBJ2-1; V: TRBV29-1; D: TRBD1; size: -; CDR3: CSGDRDRGDEQFF; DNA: TGCAGCGGAGACCGGGACAGGGGCGATGAGCAGTTCTTC
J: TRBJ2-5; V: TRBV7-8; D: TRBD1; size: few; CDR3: CASSQNRGSWETQYF; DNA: TGTGCCAGCAGCCAGAACAGGGGATCTTGGGAGACCCAGTACTTC
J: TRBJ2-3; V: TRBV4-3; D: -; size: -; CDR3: CASSSQGTDTQYF; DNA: TGCGCCAGCAGTTCTCAGGGCACAGATACGCAGTATTTT
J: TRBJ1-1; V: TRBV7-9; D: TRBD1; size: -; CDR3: CASSVTGGDTEAFF; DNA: TGTGCCAGCAGCGTGACAGGGGGGGATACTGAAGCTTTCTTT
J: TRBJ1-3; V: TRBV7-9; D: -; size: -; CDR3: CASSEIQGTGNTIYF; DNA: TGTGCCAGCAGTGAGATCCAGGGAACTGGAAACACCATATATTTT
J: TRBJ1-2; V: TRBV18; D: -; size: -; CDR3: CASSPGPTRNYGYTF; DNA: TGTGCCAGCTCACCAGGCCCGACAAGGAACTATGGCTACACCTTC
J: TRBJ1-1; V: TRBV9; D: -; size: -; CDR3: CASSVVGGNTEAFF; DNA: TGTGCCAGCAGCGTAGTCGGGGGAAACACTGAAGCTTTCTTT
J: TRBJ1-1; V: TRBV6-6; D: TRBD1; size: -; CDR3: CASSYLGTENTEAFF; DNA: TGTGCCAGCAGTTACTTAGGGACAGAGAACACTGAAGCTTTCTTT
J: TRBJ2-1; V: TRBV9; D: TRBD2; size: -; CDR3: CASSRRLAGPNEQFF; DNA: TGTGCCAGCAGCCGCCGGCTAGCGGGACCCAATGAGCAGTTCTTC
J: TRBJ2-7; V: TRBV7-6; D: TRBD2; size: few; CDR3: CASSLSGTSSEQYF; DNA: TGTGCCAGCAGCCTCAGCGGGACTAGCTCCGAGCAGTACTTC
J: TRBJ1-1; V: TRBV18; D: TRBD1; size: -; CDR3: CASSPPARGRRDTEAFF; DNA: TGTGCCAGCTCACCACCGGCCAGGGGGCGCAGGGACACTGAAGCTTTCTTT
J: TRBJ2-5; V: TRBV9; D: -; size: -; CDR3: CASSVGGRLVRETQYF; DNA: TGTGCCAGCAGCGTTGGGGGCAGGTTGGTGCGAGAGACCCAGTACTTC
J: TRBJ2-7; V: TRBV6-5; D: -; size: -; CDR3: CASSYAPGNNYEQYF; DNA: TGTGCCAGCAGTTACGCTCCAGGGAATAACTACGAGCAGTACTTC